This TCR beta chain was obtained from a study of blood T cell repertoires in COVID-19. V lost 4 bases and J lost 3, with 11 bases in between. CDR1 and CDR2 from the germline V gene are KGHDR and SFDVKD. CDR3 length: 14 residues. In the original workflow: For nucleated cells, counts were estimated from reference gene primer amplification. Repertoires were generated with immunoSEQ multiplex PCR, while TCRdb's copy carries only in-frame clones and drops some. For V, J and clone size, that table is used; D and trimming come from the DNA. Of roughly 350,000 clones detected, 80% to 90% appear once; the ten largest clones hold 10%.

Sequencing was performed on peripheral blood. The clonotype was recovered from a woman between 25 and 40 years old with COVID-19, enrolled during active disease. This rearrangement joins TRBV24-1 to TRBJ1-1; no reliable D call. The CDR3 coding sequence is TGTGCCACCAGTGACAACACAGCCGACACTGAAGCTTTCTTT. As protein: CATSDNTADTEAFF.